Shown below are 17 T cell receptor beta chains from a single sample sequenced in a study of OX40 agonist ivuxolimab in advanced cancers. Sequencing used immunoSEQ multiplex PCR; TCRdb keeps in-frame clones, though not all of them. The sample carries roughly 30,000 clones, about nine tenths recorded once. The starting material was CD4+ or CD8+ T cells sorted from blood, obtained in a trial of the OX40 agonist ivuxolimab. The receptors shown here come from an adult with an advanced solid tumor such as melanoma, head and neck, liver or kidney cancer.

The chain uses TRBV4-1 and TRBJ2-1; TRBD2 aligns across 13 bases. The length of the CDR3 is 15 residues. CDR1 is MGHRA, CDR2 YSYEKL, per germline. Germline trimming cut 1 base from V and 10 bases from J; bases unmatched to any gene: 4. CDR3 region: CASSQVLAGGVEQFF. For the CDR3, the DNA is TGCGCCAGCAGCCAAGTACTAGCGGGAGGGGTAGAGCAGTTCTTC.

The chain has TRBV5-4 and TRBJ2-5; D is unclear. There are 13 residues in the CDR3. Germline CDR1 SGHNT, CDR2 YYREEE (reference sequence). V was pared by 4 bases and J by 3 bases, with 10 bases between. CDR3 sequence: CASSPDMEETQYF. The CDR3 DNA follows: TGTGCCAGCAGCCCCGACATGGAAGAGACCCAGTACTTC.

V usage is TRBV19 and J usage is TRBJ1-3; D may be TRBD1 (6 bases). The CDR3 spans 13 residues. Trimming removed 5 bases at V and 3 bases at J, with 8 bases between. Germline V gene data show CDR1 as LNHDA and CDR2 as SQIVND (reference sequence). CDR3 DNA sequence: TGTGCCAGTAGTCCACAGGGTGGAAACACCATATATTTT. Protein sequence: CASSPQGGNTIYF.

The chain links TRBV19 to TRBJ1-6; D gene uncertain. The CDR3 runs to 15 residues. Germline CDR1 is LNHDA and CDR2 is SQIVND (reference sequence). V was shortened by 6 bases and J by 7 bases, with 16 bases between the two germline ends. CDR3: CASSRTTGPNSPLHF. The CDR3 DNA reads TGTGCCAGTAGCAGGACTACCGGCCCGAATTCACCCCTCCACTTT.

This clone was seen more than once but under ten times. This chain connects TRBV6-4 to TRBJ2-3, with 12 bases fitting TRBD2. CDR3 length: 14 residues. The germline gives CDR1 MRHNA, CDR2 SNTAGT. After removal of 7 bases from V and 2 bases from J, the junction contained 1 base not matched to a gene. The CDR3 coding sequence is TGTGCCAGCACTAGCGGGGGGGCCACAGATACGCAGTATTTT. This codes for CASTSGGATDTQYF.

The rearrangement joins TRBV7-3 to TRBJ2-3, with 7 bases lining up with TRBD1. V lost 4 bases and J lost 2; bases outside the gene matches: 6. There are 15 residues in the CDR3. The germline V gene encodes CDR1 SGHTA and CDR2 FQGTGA. The CDR3 sequence: CASSSTTGNTDTQYF. CDR3 bases: TGTGCCAGCAGCTCAACGACAGGGAACACAGATACGCAGTATTTT. The complete variable domain, with remaining parts taken from reference TRBV7-3 and TRBJ2-3, reads GAGVSQTPSNKVTEKGKYVELRCDPISGHTALYWYRQSLGQGPEFLIYFQGTGAADDSGLPNDRFFAVRPEGSVSTLKIQRTERGDSAVYLCASSSTTGNTDTQYFGPGTRLTVL.

The chain combines TRBV7-6 with TRBJ2-7; 7 positions agree with TRBD2. Germline-derived CDR1 and CDR2 are SGHVS and FNYEAQ. The J segment lost 6 bases and the V segment lost 2 bases, leaving 4 bases of the junction unmatched. The CDR3 length is 13 residues. CDR3 in DNA: TGTGCCAGCAGCTTATCGTCGGGGGGCGAGCAGTACGTC. Translation: CASSLSSGGEQYV.

This chain connects TRBV28 to TRBJ1-4; maybe TRBD1 (6 bases). CDR1 is MDHEN, CDR2 SYDVKM, per germline. V was cut by 7 bases and J by 6 bases, with 18 bases left in between. The CDR3 is 15 amino acids. The CDR3 bases are TGTGCCAGCAATTCCTACAGGGTGGGAGATGAAAAACTGTTTTTT. This translates into CASNSYRVGDEKLFF.

This chain links TRBV18 with TRBJ2-2; 11 positions agree with TRBD2. Germline CDR1 is KGHSH and CDR2 is LQKENI. After removal of 7 bases from V and 4 bases from J, the junction contained 8 bases not matched to a gene. The CDR3 totals 16 residues. The CDR3 region has the DNA TGTGCCAGCTTATCCGGGACTAGCGGTCGCACCGGGGAGCTGTTTTTT. Translating it yields CASLSGTSGRTGELFF.

This sequence joins TRBV4-1 and TRBJ1-5, with no clear D. With 0 bases removed from V and 0 bases from J, the gap between germline ends came to 18 bases. CDR1 is MGHRA, CDR2 YSYEKL, per germline. This CDR3 region has 19 residues. The CDR3 sequence: CASSQDMGGMIYSNQPQHF. The CDR3 nucleotides read TGCGCCAGCAGCCAAGATATGGGCGGCATGATTTATAGCAATCAGCCCCAGCATTTT.

This chain joins TRBV10-2 and TRBJ2-3, with D tentatively TRBD1 or TRBD2 (6 bases each). Per germline, CDR1 WSHSY and CDR2 SAAADI. This CDR3 has 13 amino acids. Trimming removed 6 bases from V and 6 bases from J, with 13 bases in between. CDR3 sequence (DNA): TGCGCCAGCAGACAACGAGGGGGGGATACGCAGTATTTT. Protein sequence: CASRQRGGDTQYF.

The DNA for the CDR3 is TGTGCCACCGCTAGAGTAGTGTCAGAAATAAACATTCAGTACTTC. The encoded protein is CATARVVSEINIQYF. V and J are TRBV27 and TRBJ2-4; D gene uncertain. CDR1 is MNHEY, CDR2 SMNVEV, per germline (reference sequence). V gave up 10 bases and J gave up 6 bases, with 22 bases separating them. This CDR3 region has 15 residues.

This clone has more than one count but fewer than ten. The rearrangement links TRBV19 to TRBJ2-7, with 7 bases lining up with TRBD1. The CDR3 length is 15 residues. CDR1 and CDR2 from the germline V gene are LNHDA and SQIVND (reference sequence). V was pared by 5 bases and J by 7 bases, with 14 bases of the junction left unmatched. CDR3 nucleotide sequence: TGTGCCAGTAGTTTGCCCCGGGACAGAGCGAATGAGCAGTACGTC. This encodes CASSLPRDRANEQYV.

The chain joins TRBV7-8 to TRBJ1-2; 9 nucleotides match TRBD1. The CDR3 extends over 15 amino acids. After removal of 1 base from V and 4 bases from J, the junction contained 4 bases not matched to a gene. Germline V gene sequence: CDR1 SGHVS, CDR2 FQNEAQ. This CDR3 reads CASSLGTGDLYGYTF. CDR3 nucleotide sequence: TGTGCCAGCAGCTTAGGGACAGGGGACCTCTATGGCTACACCTTC.

In this sample, this clone turned up once. The V call is TRBV4-2, the J call TRBJ1-2; 9 nucleotides match TRBD1. The V and J ends lost 1 base and 0 bases, in that order; junction bases with no gene match: 9. Germline assignment: CDR1 LGHNA and CDR2 YNFKEQ. This CDR3 region has 18 residues. The CDR3 nucleotides are TGTGCCAGCAGCCAAGTTAGGGGACAGGGCTTAGCTAACTATGGCTACACCTTC. This sequence encodes CASSQVRGQGLANYGYTF.

The chain couples TRBV5-6 to TRBJ2-3; 7 bases are shared with TRBD1. The CDR3 spans 16 residues. J lost 4 bases, V lost 4 bases, and 12 bases had no gene match. Germline V gives CDR1 SGHDT, CDR2 YYEEEE. The CDR3 spells CASSPSRSGQADTQYF. The CDR3 DNA reads as TGTGCCAGCAGCCCTTCCAGATCCGGACAGGCAGATACGCAGTATTTT.

This chain uses TRBV4-1 with TRBJ1-5; 9 nucleotides align to TRBD1. With 4 bases clipped from V and 5 bases from J, the junction kept 15 bases outside the gene matches. This CDR3 region has 18 residues. Germline CDR1 and CDR2: MGHRA and YSYEKL. CDR3 nucleotides: TGCGCCAGCAGCCCCAGCCCCCGGGACAGGGTTGGGGATCAGCCCCAGCATTTT. Its translation: CASSPSPRDRVGDQPQHF.